The 2 T cell receptor beta chains below were found in one sample sequenced in a study of blood T cell repertoires in COVID-19. The repertoire was sequenced with immunoSEQ multiplex PCR; TCRdb's copy has only in-frame clones and lacks some. Altogether around 200,000 clones are present, 87% being singletons, with the ten largest covering about 12%. Sequencing was carried out using peripheral blood. These receptors were taken from a woman under 30 who had recovered from COVID-19.

The chain links TRBV6-5 to TRBJ1-2; TRBD1 might be the D (6 bases). The CDR3 consists of 13 residues. V shed 5 bases and J shed 6 bases, with 13 bases lying between them. Germline CDR1 and CDR2: MNHEY and SVGAGI. In DNA form, the CDR3 reads TGTGCCAGCAGTCGTCAACAGGGAAATGGCTACACCTTC. It yields the protein CASSRQQGNGYTF.

The chain recombines TRBV3-1 (or the pseudogene TRBV3-2) with TRBJ2-1, with D tentatively TRBD1 (5 bases). The V gene lost 2 bases and the J gene lost 15 bases, with 17 bases spanning the gap. There are 13 residues in the CDR3. The V gene's germline CDR1 is LGHDT and CDR2 YNNKEL (reference sequence). This CDR3 is CASSQYQGRRLFF. Written as DNA, the CDR3 is TGTGCCAGCAGCCAATACCAGGGCCGTCGTTTGTTCTTC.